This T cell receptor (beta chain) comes out of a study of blood T cell repertoires in COVID-19. On the study more broadly: The samples span acute and convalescent COVID-19 from the United States, Italy and Spain. T cells, B-cell-depleted T cells, or PBMCs supplied cDNA or gDNA.

In the study's own analysis: Amplified reference gene primers provided the basis for estimating nucleated cell counts. Generated by immunoSEQ multiplex PCR, the TCRdb table keeps only in-frame clones and is missing some. V and J calls and clone size are as listed in that table; D and trimming were resolved from the DNA. The repertoire consists of 200,000 or so clones, with 80% to 85% occurring once and the leading ten covering around 3%. The CDR3 covers 16 residues. The chain carries TRBV21-1 and TRBJ1-5; whether TRBD1, the table's D call, matches the DNA was not checked. TRBV21-1 is a listed pseudogene. Sequenced: peripheral blood. This receptor was obtained from a woman aged 25 to 45 who had recovered from COVID-19. The CDR3 nucleotides read TGTGCCAGCAGCAAAAGGGGGCCACGGGAGCGTCAGCCCCAGCATTTT. This translates into CASSKRGPRERQPQHF.